The 4 T cell receptor beta chains given below trace back to one sample, sequenced in a study of breast tumors, draining lymph nodes, adjacent tissues. Axillary draining lymph nodes of breast cancer patients supplied the node samples. TCRdb processed the multiplex PCR reads anew with MiXCR; each CDR3 protein has one entry. The sample lists around 230,000 distinct CDR3 sequences, about 34% occurring once. The sequencing input was axillary lymph node tissue. The receptors were sampled from a female donor with breast cancer. Some clones in this sample may be carry-over from other donors' samples.

A word on this clonotype: This could be a read error, since a much larger clone is one nucleotide away. The chain combines TRBV7-9 with TRBJ2-1, with D tentatively TRBD2 (5 bases). CDR3 length equals 16 residues. The germline CDR1 and CDR2 sequences are SEHNR and FQNEAQ (reference sequence). This CDR3 reads CTSSLRLRDSYNEQFF. DNA for the CDR3: TGTACCAGCAGCCTAAGGTTACGGGATTCCTACAATGAGCAGTTCTTC.

This clonotype appeared many times. The CDR3 is CATSDLQGATDTQYF. In nucleotides, the CDR3 is TGTGCCACCAGTGATTTGCAAGGGGCAACAGATACGCAGTATTTT. The chain couples TRBV24-1 to TRBJ2-3, with a possible D match to TRBD1 (5 bases). This CDR3 contains 15 residues. Germline CDR1 is KGHDR and CDR2 is SFDVKD. V lost 0 bases and J lost 3, with 9 bases in between.

This clonotype was seen ten or more times. The chain couples TRBV6-6 to TRBJ2-7; 13 bases are shared with TRBD2. The V segment lost 7 bases and the J segment 9 bases; nucleotides outside the gene matches: 9. The germline V gene has CDR1 MNHNY and CDR2 SVGAGI (reference sequence). The length of the CDR3 is 14 residues. Written as DNA, the CDR3 is TGTGCCAGCAACCCGGGACTAGCGGGAACGTGGCAGTACTTC. This translates into CASNPGLAGTWQYF.

This clonotype was seen repeatedly, ten times or more. The chain recombines TRBV10-3 with TRBJ2-2; D gene uncertain. The CDR3 length is 12 residues. The ends were cut back, 6 bases at V and 1 base at J, with 3 bases in the middle. CDR1 is ENHRY and CDR2 is SYGVKD in the germline V gene. CDR3 residues: CAIRGNTGELFF. Here the CDR3 DNA reads TGTGCCATCAGGGGGAACACCGGGGAGCTGTTTTTT.